The rows below give T cell receptor beta chains drawn from one sample of a study of shared clonotypes between healthy human individuals. Profiling relied on immunoSEQ multiplex PCR, and the TCRdb table lists in-frame clones only, not all of them. The sample shows hundreds of thousands of clones, just under 97% of them seen only once. Sequencing input: naive CD8+ T cells sorted from blood. The receptors here all came from a woman aged 30 to 39 in good health. CDR3s include the opening cysteine and the closing phenylalanine or tryptophan. A D gene is named only where the DNA matches it firmly. Size values are once, few and many counts, or a class for expanded clones, and some rows have none.

J	V	size	D	length	CDR3	DNA
TRBJ2-6	TRBV5-4	once	-	15	CASSSPPRGANVLTF	TGTGCCAGCAGCTCACCCCCCCGCGGGGCCAACGTCCTGACTTTC
TRBJ2-1	TRBV10-2	-	-	14	CASTAGRGGNEQFF	TGCGCCAGCACCGCAGGGCGGGGCGGCAATGAGCAGTTCTTC
TRBJ2-5	TRBV7-9	once	TRBD2	16	CASSLGYAGGGETQYF	TGTGCCAGCAGCTTAGGTTATGCGGGAGGCGGAGAGACCCAGTACTTC
TRBJ1-1	TRBV27	-	-	14	CASSGRQGSTEAFF	TGTGCCAGCTCAGGCCGTCAGGGATCCACTGAAGCTTTCTTT
TRBJ1-3	TRBV7-6	-	-	13	CASSEGHGNTIYF	TGTGCCAGCAGCGAGGGACATGGAAACACCATATATTTT
TRBJ2-7	TRBV10-2	-	-	15	CASSEFTGSTYEQYF	TGCGCCAGCAGTGAATTTACAGGGAGCACCTACGAGCAGTACTTC
TRBJ1-1	TRBV2	-	-	12	CASIHRDTEAFF	TGTGCCAGCATTCATCGGGACACTGAAGCTTTCTTT
TRBJ2-3	TRBV7-9	-	TRBD2	14	CASSLSGSPDTQYF	TGTGCCAGCAGCTTGAGCGGGAGTCCAGATACGCAGTATTTT
TRBJ2-7	TRBV2	-	-	13	CASSERNSYEQYF	TGTGCCAGCAGTGAGCGCAATTCCTACGAGCAGTACTTC
TRBJ2-2	TRBV6-5	-	-	14	CASEKAPYTGELFF	TGTGCCAGCGAGAAAGCCCCGTACACCGGGGAGCTGTTTTTT
TRBJ1-5	TRBV28	-	-	14	CASSVLDSNQPQHF	TGTGCCAGCAGCGTCCTGGATAGCAATCAGCCCCAGCATTTT
TRBJ1-1	TRBV7-9	-	-	12	CASSSAPTEAFF	TGTGCCAGCAGCTCAGCGCCCACTGAAGCTTTCTTT
TRBJ2-1	TRBV9	once	TRBD2	16	CASSVDGGSSYNEQFF	TGTGCCAGCAGCGTAGACGGCGGGAGCTCCTACAATGAGCAGTTCTTC
TRBJ2-3	TRBV4-2	-	TRBD2	16	CASSQDVSLGGDTQYF	TGTGCCAGCAGCCAAGATGTGAGTCTCGGGGGGGATACGCAGTATTTT
TRBJ2-3	TRBV13	-	-	17	CASSSLTIQPRPDTQYF	TGTGCCAGCAGCAGCTTGACTATCCAGCCTAGACCAGATACGCAGTATTTT
TRBJ2-7	TRBV30	-	-	11	CAWSMGYEQYF	TGTGCCTGGAGTATGGGCTACGAGCAGTACTTC
TRBJ2-1	TRBV7-2	-	-	16	CASSRPTRRAGDEQFF	TGTGCCAGCAGCCGCCCGACTAGGAGGGCCGGCGATGAGCAGTTCTTC
TRBJ2-1	TRBV21-1	-	-	13	CASSHGAYPEQFF	TGTGCCAGCAGCCACGGGGCATATCCCGAGCAGTTCTTC
TRBJ1-5	TRBV9	once	-	15	CASSEGRTSNQPQHF	TGTGCCAGCAGCGAGGGCCGGACTAGCAATCAGCCCCAGCATTTT
TRBJ1-2	TRBV29-1	-	TRBD1	12	CSAQGVTYGYTF	TGCAGCGCCCAGGGGGTTACCTATGGCTACACCTTC
TRBJ2-7	TRBV29-1	-	-	12	CSVVWPNHEQYF	TGCAGCGTTGTATGGCCAAACCACGAGCAGTACTTC
TRBJ1-1	TRBV13	-	-	14	CASSQMGTNTEAFF	TGTGCCAGCAGCCAAATGGGGACGAACACTGAAGCTTTCTTT
TRBJ2-4	TRBV19	once	-	16	CASSGNREGKMHIQYF	TGTGCCAGTAGTGGAAACAGGGAGGGCAAAATGCACATTCAGTACTTC
TRBJ2-7	TRBV27	-	TRBD2	15	CASSLGSGSTYEQYF	TGTGCCAGCAGTTTAGGGAGCGGGAGTACCTACGAGCAGTACTTC
TRBJ1-1	TRBV9	-	-	17	CASSPLVGWSENTEAFF	TGTGCCAGCAGCCCGCTGGTCGGTTGGTCGGAGAACACTGAAGCTTTCTTT
TRBJ2-7	TRBV7-9	-	-	11	CASSTFYEQYF	TGTGCCAGCAGCACGTTTTACGAGCAGTACTTC
TRBJ2-7	TRBV27	-	TRBD1	16	CASSHSSGQVMYEQYF	TGTGCCAGCAGCCACAGCTCGGGACAGGTTATGTACGAGCAGTACTTC